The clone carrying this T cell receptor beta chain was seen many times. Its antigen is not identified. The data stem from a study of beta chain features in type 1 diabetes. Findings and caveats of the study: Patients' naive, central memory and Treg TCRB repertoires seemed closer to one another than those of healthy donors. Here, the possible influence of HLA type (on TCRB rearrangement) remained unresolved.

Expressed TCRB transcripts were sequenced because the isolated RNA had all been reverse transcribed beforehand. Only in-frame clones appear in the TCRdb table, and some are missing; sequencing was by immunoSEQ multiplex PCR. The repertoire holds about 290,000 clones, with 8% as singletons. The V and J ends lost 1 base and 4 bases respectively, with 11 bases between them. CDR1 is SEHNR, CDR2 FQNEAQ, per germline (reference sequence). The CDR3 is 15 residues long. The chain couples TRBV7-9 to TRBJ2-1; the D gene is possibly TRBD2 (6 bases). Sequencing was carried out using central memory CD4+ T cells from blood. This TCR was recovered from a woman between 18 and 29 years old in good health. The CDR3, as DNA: TGTGCCAGCAGCTTAGGATCCAGCGGGTACAATGAGCAGTTCTTC. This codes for CASSLGSSGYNEQFF.